These 25 T cell receptor beta chains came from one sample sequenced in a study of OX40 agonist ivuxolimab in advanced cancers. TCRdb's copy holds only in-frame clones and misses some; the assay was immunoSEQ multiplex PCR. The table has roughly 76,000 clones, approximately 83% seen once. The source was CD4+ or CD8+ T cells sorted from blood, collected in a trial of the OX40 agonist ivuxolimab. All receptors derive from an adult with an advanced solid tumor such as melanoma, head and neck, liver or kidney cancer.

This chain connects TRBV19 to TRBJ2-7; TRBD1 might be the D (5 bases). This CDR3 is 13 amino acids long. Between the trimmed V and J ends, which lost 4 bases and 2 bases, there was a span of 9 bases. The V gene's germline CDR1 is LNHDA and CDR2 SQIVND (reference sequence). The CDR3, as DNA: TGTGCCAGTAGTAAGGACAATACCTACGAGCAGTACTTC. Translated, it gives CASSKDNTYEQYF.

CDR3 residues: CASSRTNEQFF. The CDR3 nucleotides read TGTGCCAGCAGCCGGACCAATGAGCAGTTCTTC. The rearrangement uses TRBV14 and TRBJ2-1, with D uncertain. V lost 4 bases and J 6 bases, leaving 4 bases between the germline ends. Germline assignment: CDR1 SGHDN and CDR2 FVKESK. CDR3 size: 11 residues.

The CDR3 is CASSLAGWDYTF. The CDR3 nucleotides read TGTGCCAGCAGCTTAGCCGGTTGGGACTACACCTTC. The rearrangement uses TRBV7-6 and TRBJ1-2; D is ambiguous. Trimming took 0 bases from V and 10 from J, leaving 9 bases between them. Germline V gene sequence: CDR1 SGHVS, CDR2 FNYEAQ. CDR3 length equals 12 residues.

On this clone: The junction does not match germline at one end; this may be a read error. Other DNA sequences in the same sample also yield this CDR3. This chain uses TRBV2 with TRBJ1-5; 7 bases agree with TRBD1. CDR1 is SNHLY, CDR2 FYNNEI, per germline. The CDR3 length is 13 residues. Written as DNA, the CDR3 is TGCGCCAGCATGAGGGGGCTTAATCAGCCCCAGCATTTT. It yields the protein CASMRGLNQPQHF. Together with reference TRBV2 and TRBJ1-5, the CDR3 gives the full variable domain: EPEVTQTPSHQVTQMGQEVILRCVPISNHLYFYWYRQILGQKVEFLVSFYNNEISEKSEIFDDQFSVERPDGSNFTLKIRSTKLEDSAMYFCASMRGLNQPQHFGDGTRLSIL.

The V call is TRBV7-2, the J call TRBJ1-1, with 8 bases aligning to TRBD1. This CDR3 region has 14 residues. V dropped 1 base and J dropped 4; count of bases not matched to a gene: 2. CDR1 and CDR2 from the germline V gene are SGHTA and FQGNSA. The CDR3 DNA sequence: TGTGCCAGCAGCTTAGGCAGGGGGCCCACTGAAGCTTTCTTT. It translates to CASSLGRGPTEAFF. The variable domain in full, completed from reference TRBV7-2 and TRBJ1-1, reads GAGVSQSPSNKVTEKGKDVELRCDPISGHTALYWYRQSLGQGLEFLIYFQGNSAPDKSGLPSDRFSAERTGGSVSTLTIQRTQQEDSAVYLCASSLGRGPTEAFFGQGTRLTVV.

The count of this clone is one. The genes are TRBV6-6 and TRBJ2-7; D remains unclear. The germline CDR1 and CDR2 sequences are MNHNY and SVGAGI (reference sequence). Trimming shortened V by 8 bases and J by 3 bases, and 8 bases separated the two germline ends. This CDR3 is 11 amino acids long. The CDR3 is CASPLFYEQYF. DNA of the CDR3: TGTGCCAGCCCTCTGTTCTACGAGCAGTACTTC.

V gene TRBV7-9 combines with J gene TRBJ1-1; a weak D match, TRBD1 (5 bases). Germline loops: CDR1 SEHNR, CDR2 FQNEAQ (reference sequence). V was trimmed by 4 bases and J by 2 bases, leaving 14 bases between them. The CDR3 totals 15 residues. CDR3 residues: CASSWGVGGNTEAFF. The DNA of the CDR3 is TGTGCCAGCAGCTGGGGCGTGGGGGGAAACACTGAAGCTTTCTTT.

This rearrangement joins TRBV2 to TRBJ2-2, with D tentatively TRBD1 (6 bases). The CDR3 covers 12 residues. V shed 8 bases and J shed 4 bases, with 8 bases lying between them. Germline V lookup: CDR1 SNHLY, CDR2 FYNNEI. CDR3 loop: CASRTATGELFF. In nucleotides, the CDR3 is TGTGCCAGCCGGACAGCCACCGGGGAGCTGTTTTTT.

This clone was seen a handful of times. The chain recombines TRBV11-2 with TRBJ2-7; TRBD2 matches at 7 bases. In germline, CDR1 is SGHAT, CDR2 FQNNGV. This CDR3 comprises 14 residues. Losses at the gene ends were 8 bases for V and 3 bases for J; bases not matched to a gene: 10. CDR3 sequence reads: CASAPGGMNYEQYF. CDR3 nucleotides: TGTGCCAGCGCCCCGGGGGGAATGAACTACGAGCAGTACTTC. Full variable domain (remainder filled in from reference TRBV11-2 and TRBJ2-7): EAGVAQSPRYKIIEKRQSVAFWCNPISGHATLYWYQQILGQGPKLLIQFQNNGVVDDSQLPKDRFSAERLKGVDSTLKIQPAKLEDSAVYLCASAPGGMNYEQYFGPGTRLTVT.

The chain carries TRBV5-1 and TRBJ1-4; D unclear. Germline V CDR1 and CDR2: SGHRS, YFSETQ. Trimming stripped 4 bases from V and 8 bases from J, with 12 bases between. CDR3 length equals 13 residues. The CDR3 region is CASSPGPTEKLFF. CDR3 nucleotides: TGCGCCAGCAGCCCCGGGCCGACGGAAAAACTGTTTTTT.

This clone showed up just once. This chain connects TRBV5-6 to TRBJ1-2; D is uncertain. V lost 4 bases and J 7 bases, leaving 17 bases between the germline ends. CDR1 and CDR2 (germline): SGHDT, YYEEEE. The CDR3 covers 14 residues. The CDR3 coding sequence is TGTGCCAGCAGCCATCCGGGATCTTTGGGTGGCTACACCTTC. Amino acid sequence: CASSHPGSLGGYTF.

The chain uses TRBV27 and TRBJ2-1; D may correspond to TRBD1 or TRBD2 (6 bases each). V lost 2 bases and J 0 bases, leaving 8 bases between the germline ends. The CDR3 totals 15 residues. The germline V gene has CDR1 MNHEY and CDR2 SMNVEV (reference sequence). Here the CDR3 reads CASSLRGRSYNEQFF. The CDR3 region has the DNA TGTGCCAGCAGTTTACGGGGGCGCTCCTACAATGAGCAGTTCTTC.

In its sample, this clone was seen once. This chain connects TRBV11-1 to TRBJ1-1; D gene unclear. In germline, CDR1 is SGHAT, CDR2 FQDESV (reference sequence). This CDR3 comprises 13 residues. With 0 bases removed from V and 2 bases from J, the gap between germline ends came to 4 bases. The CDR3 DNA sequence: TGTGCCAGCAGCTTAGCCGGAAACACTGAAGCTTTCTTT. Protein sequence: CASSLAGNTEAFF.

This clone was picked up one time. The chain employs TRBV5-1 and TRBJ1-2; D possibly corresponds to TRBD1 (6 bases). The germline V gene encodes CDR1 SGHRS and CDR2 YFSETQ. This CDR3 spans 14 amino acids. Trimming took 0 bases from V and 5 from J, leaving 11 bases between them. The CDR3 nucleotides read TGCGCCAGCAGCTTGGCGGGGGGCACATATGGCTACACCTTC. Protein sequence: CASSLAGGTYGYTF.

V usage is TRBV7-2 and J usage is TRBJ1-1, with D perhaps TRBD1 (5 bases). CDR3 length: 16 amino acids. The ends were cut back, 0 bases at V and 5 bases at J, with 16 bases in the middle. CDR1 and CDR2 (germline): SGHTA, FQGNSA. The CDR3 reads CASSLAGQGVGTEAFF. Written as DNA, the CDR3 is TGTGCCAGCAGCTTAGCGGGGCAGGGAGTCGGTACTGAAGCTTTCTTT.

J is TRBJ2-3 and V is TRBV7-3; 9 nucleotides match TRBD2. The CDR3 contains 16 residues. The V gene end was trimmed by 2 bases and the J gene end by 5 bases; junction bases not matched to a gene: 8. Per the germline V gene, CDR1 is SGHTA and CDR2 is FQGTGA. The CDR3 coding sequence is TGTGCCAGCAGCTTAGGCAGCGGGGGGATCTTAGATACGCAGTATTTT. It translates to CASSLGSGGILDTQYF. The full variable domain, completed using reference TRBV7-3 and TRBJ2-3, is GAGVSQTPSNKVTEKGKYVELRCDPISGHTALYWYRQSLGQGPEFLIYFQGTGAADDSGLPNDRFFAVRPEGSVSTLKIQRTERGDSAVYLCASSLGSGGILDTQYFGPGTRLTVL.

This rearrangement joins TRBV4-2 to TRBJ1-4; D ambiguous. The germline V gene has CDR1 LGHNA and CDR2 YNFKEQ. The ends were cut back, 3 bases at V and 0 bases at J, with 8 bases in the middle. CDR3 length: 15 amino acids. The CDR3 DNA is TGTGCCAGCAGCCAGTACAGTCCAACTAATGAAAAACTGTTTTTT. Translated, it gives CASSQYSPTNEKLFF.

This clone has just a few counts. The chain combines TRBV29-1 with TRBJ2-1; D gene unclear. Germline V CDR1 and CDR2: SQVTM, ANQGSEA. Trimming stripped 4 bases from V and 6 bases from J, with 10 bases between. This CDR3 contains 12 residues. The chain's CDR3 is CSVGNTGNEQFF. DNA of the CDR3: TGCAGCGTTGGGAATACGGGCAATGAGCAGTTCTTC.

This chain links TRBV6-5 with TRBJ2-7; TRBD2 aligns across 9 bases. The CDR3 consists of 13 residues. The V and J ends lost 10 bases and 3 bases, in that order; junction bases with no gene match: 7. CDR1 and CDR2 (germline): MNHEY, SVGAGI. The CDR3 sequence: CATRASGDYEQYF. The CDR3 nucleotides are TGTGCCACTCGGGCTAGCGGGGACTACGAGCAGTACTTC.

V gene TRBV7-9 combines with J gene TRBJ1-1; a weak D match, TRBD1 (5 bases). Trimming removed 5 bases at V and 1 base at J, with 14 bases between. This CDR3 spans 15 amino acids. Germline loops: CDR1 SEHNR, CDR2 FQNEAQ (reference sequence). In DNA, the CDR3 is TGTGCCAGCAGCCAAACCCAGGGTAAGAACACTGAAGCTTTCTTT. It encodes CASSQTQGKNTEAFF.

The chain joins TRBV5-1 to TRBJ2-2; D not certain. The length of the CDR3 is 15 residues. Trimming took 6 bases from V and 2 from J, leaving 14 bases between them. Germline V gene data show CDR1 as SGHRS and CDR2 as YFSETQ. In DNA form, the CDR3 reads TGCGCCAGCAAAAGGGTAATAGGTAACACCGGGGAGCTGTTTTTT. It specifies CASKRVIGNTGELFF. Together with reference TRBV5-1 and TRBJ2-2, the CDR3 gives the full variable domain: KAGVTQTPRYLIKTRGQQVTLSCSPISGHRSVSWYQQTPGQGLQFLFEYFSETQRNKGNFPGRFSGRQFSNSRSEMNVSTLELGDSALYLCASKRVIGNTGELFFGEGSRLTVL.

This clone was seen only once. V usage is TRBV6-4 and J usage is TRBJ1-1; TRBD1 agrees at 11 bases. The germline CDR1 and CDR2 sequences are MRHNA and SNTAGT. V was clipped by 3 bases and J by 4 bases; unmatched bases: 4. The CDR3 has 15 amino acids. Here the CDR3 DNA reads TGTGCCAGCAGTGAGGGACAGGGGGGATCCACTGAAGCTTTCTTT. Translation gives CASSEGQGGSTEAFF.

The chain links TRBV6-6 to TRBJ1-2; the D is unclear. The V gene's germline CDR1 is MNHNY and CDR2 SVGAGI (reference sequence). The germline V and J ends were trimmed by 0 bases and 7 bases, with 9 bases remaining between them. This CDR3 has 13 residues. The CDR3 nucleotides read TGTGCCAGCAGTTACTCGGGCAGGAGTGGCTACACCTTC. This codes for CASSYSGRSGYTF.

This rearrangement joins TRBV7-9 to TRBJ1-2; TRBD1 matches 9 bases. The CDR3 covers 12 residues. CDR1 is SEHNR and CDR2 is FQNEAQ in the germline V gene (reference sequence). J gave up 2 bases and V 8 bases, and 0 bases lay outside the gene matches. CDR3 sequence reads: CASGTGNYGYTF. The CDR3 coding sequence is TGTGCCAGCGGGACAGGGAACTATGGCTACACCTTC.

The chain employs TRBV10-3 and TRBJ2-7; 9 nucleotides line up with TRBD2. This CDR3 spans 16 amino acids. Unmatched junction bases numbered 20, after V lost 11 bases and J lost 6 bases. Germline V CDR1 and CDR2: ENHRY, SYGVKD. CDR3 DNA: TGTGCCGTAAAGGGTCAGCGGGGGGCCCCCCGGGGCGAGCAGTACTTC. Amino acid sequence: CAVKGQRGAPRGEQYF.